The T cell receptor (beta chain) under discussion was sequenced for a study of identical twins. Study observations and caveats: Beta clonotypes that were abundant in cord blood contained fewer insertions, a pattern absent from memory repertoires.

V lost 1 base to trimming and J lost 5 bases; unmatched junction nucleotides: 9. Germline V gives CDR1 KGHDR, CDR2 SFDVKD. The CDR3 totals 17 residues. Template switching, a step in the protocol, added a universal primer site, and cDNA carried unique molecular identifiers. From the 5' RACE reads, TCRdb called clonotypes with MiXCR, one entry per CDR3 protein. The repertoire includes around 250,000 distinct CDR3 sequences, approximately 7% of them detected once, and 3% to 4.5% sits in the top ten. On this clonotype itself: Its specificity is unknown.

The data were also submitted as part of a second study, on yellow fever vaccine responses in identical twins.

This clonotype was obtained from a woman aged 18-29 years in good health. V is TRBV24-1 and J is TRBJ2-5, with 10 bases identical to TRBD2. The source material was memory (CD45RO+) T cells sorted from blood. CDR3 amino acids: CATSDFPASGSGETQYF. Written as DNA, the CDR3 is TGTGCCACCAGTGATTTCCCGGCTAGCGGGAGTGGGGAGACCCAGTACTTC.